This record looks at one TCR beta chain sequence and its context. This entry comes from a study of blood T cell repertoires in COVID-19. About the research overall: T cells, B-cell-depleted T cells, or PBMCs supplied cDNA or gDNA.

Original processing methods: Using reference gene primer amplification, nucleated cell counts were estimated. TCRdb keeps only in-frame clones here, not all; method: immunoSEQ multiplex PCR. D and trimming come from the DNA, and the V and J calls and clone size come from that table. This table holds 200,000 to 250,000 clones, 88% found once. Germline V gene data show CDR1 as LGHDT and CDR2 as YNNKEL (reference sequence). V dropped 6 bases and J dropped 2; count of bases not matched to a gene: 12. CDR3 length: 18 residues. Sequenced material: PBMCs or T cells enriched from blood (not recorded which). This chain uses TRBV3-1 (or the pseudogene TRBV3-2) with TRBJ2-3; 12 nucleotides match TRBD2. The receptor was derived from a woman in her 30s who had been exposed to COVID-19. CDR3 nucleotide sequence: TGTGCCAGCAGAAATACTAGCGGGAGGTTCAGAGTCACAGATACGCAGTATTTT. Translated: CASRNTSGRFRVTDTQYF.